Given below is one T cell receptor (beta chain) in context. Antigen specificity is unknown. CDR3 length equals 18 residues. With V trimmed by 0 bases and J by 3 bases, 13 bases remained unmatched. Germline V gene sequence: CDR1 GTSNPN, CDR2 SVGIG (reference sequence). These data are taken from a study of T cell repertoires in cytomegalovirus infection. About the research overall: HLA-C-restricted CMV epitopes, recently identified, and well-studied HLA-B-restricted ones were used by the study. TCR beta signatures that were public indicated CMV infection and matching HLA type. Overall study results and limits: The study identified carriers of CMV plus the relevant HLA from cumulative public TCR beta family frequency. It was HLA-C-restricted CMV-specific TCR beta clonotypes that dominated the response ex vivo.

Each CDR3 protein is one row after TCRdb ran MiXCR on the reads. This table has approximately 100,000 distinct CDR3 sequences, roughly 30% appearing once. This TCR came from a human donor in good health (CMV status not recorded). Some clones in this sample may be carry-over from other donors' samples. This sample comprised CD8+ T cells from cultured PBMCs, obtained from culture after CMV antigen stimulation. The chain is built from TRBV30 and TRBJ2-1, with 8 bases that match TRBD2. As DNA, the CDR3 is TGTGCCTGGAGTGTAGAATATGGCCCCGGGACTAGCTACAATGAGCAGTTCTTC. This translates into CAWSVEYGPGTSYNEQFF.